The 20 T cell receptor beta chains listed next were all sequenced from one sample in a study of cytomegalovirus exposure and HLA in healthy donors. Researchers ran the PCR with 60 Vbeta and 13 Jbeta primers. Some clones are missing from TCRdb's copy, which holds only in-frame ones; the method was immunoSEQ multiplex PCR. This table lists 150,000 to 200,000 clones. The sequenced sample was PBMCs. These receptors originate from a woman aged 18-30 years in good health and CMV-seropositive.

J is TRBJ1-1 and V is TRBV11-3; D gene unclear. The CDR3 length is 15 residues. Deletions cut 0 bases from V and 1 base from J, with 9 bases between. From germline, CDR1 is SGHNT and CDR2 YENEEA. CDR3 sequence reads: CASSLDRVENTEAFF. Here the CDR3 DNA reads TGTGCCAGCAGCTTAGATCGGGTGGAGAACACTGAAGCTTTCTTT. Based on the CDR3 plus reference TRBV11-3 and TRBJ1-1, the full variable domain is EAGVVQSPRYKIIEKKQPVAFWCNPISGHNTLYWYLQNLGQGPELLIRYENEEAVDDSQLPKDRFSAERLKGVDSTLKIQPAELGDSAVYLCASSLDRVENTEAFFGQGTRLTVV.

J is TRBJ2-7 and V is TRBV10-3; 12 bases are a match to TRBD2. Germline loops: CDR1 ENHRY, CDR2 SYGVKD. V was clipped by 2 bases and J by 4 bases; unmatched bases: 6. The length of the CDR3 is 16 residues. CDR3 amino acids: CAISEPTSGSSYEQYF. The CDR3, as DNA: TGTGCCATCAGTGAGCCGACTAGCGGGAGTAGTTACGAGCAGTACTTC.

The rearrangement uses TRBV6-6 and TRBJ1-1, with a weak D call TRBD1 (5 bases). The germline V gene encodes CDR1 MNHNY and CDR2 SVGAGI (reference sequence). This CDR3 is built from 13 residues. Trimming took off 5 bases at V and 2 bases at J, with 9 bases between the two ends. CDR3 nucleotides: TGTGCCAGCAGTCAGGGAACTAACACTGAAGCTTTCTTT. This encodes CASSQGTNTEAFF.

The chain links TRBV14 to TRBJ2-1; 12 positions agree with TRBD2. In germline, CDR1 is SGHDN, CDR2 FVKESK. The CDR3 consists of 17 residues. V lost 0 bases, J lost 3 bases, and 3 bases stayed unmatched. The CDR3 bases are TGTGCCAGCAGCCAAGAAGGACTAGCGGGAATCTACAATGAGCAGTTCTTC. It codes for CASSQEGLAGIYNEQFF.

The J gene is TRBJ2-5, the V gene TRBV5-1; no firm D call. Germline assignment: CDR1 SGHRS and CDR2 YFSETQ. The germline V and J ends were trimmed by 4 bases and 5 bases, with 15 bases remaining between them. The CDR3 spans 14 residues. DNA of the CDR3: TGCGCCAGCAGCGTACACTCACTCGGGGAGACCCAGTACTTC. Its translation: CASSVHSLGETQYF.

The J gene is TRBJ2-1, the V gene TRBV9; TRBD2 might be the D (5 bases). V lost 3 bases to trimming and J lost 4 bases, with 11 bases between them. The CDR3 extends over 14 amino acids. The germline V gene has CDR1 SGDLS and CDR2 YYNGEE. CDR3 nucleotide sequence: TGTGCCAGCAGCGCCCAGACTACTTACAATGAGCAGTTCTTC. It encodes CASSAQTTYNEQFF.

V is TRBV4-2 and J is TRBJ1-5, with D maybe TRBD1 (5 bases). The germline V gene encodes CDR1 LGHNA and CDR2 YNFKEQ. V shed 0 bases and J shed 4 bases, with 13 bases lying between them. The CDR3 length is 16 residues. The CDR3 reads CASSQERGSPNQPQHF. CDR3 bases: TGTGCCAGCAGCCAAGAACGGGGGTCCCCAAATCAGCCCCAGCATTTT.

This sequence joins TRBV4-1 and TRBJ1-2, with 7 bases aligning to TRBD1. CDR3 length: 16 amino acids. J gave up 5 bases and V 0 bases, and 9 bases lay outside the gene matches. Germline V gene data show CDR1 as MGHRA and CDR2 as YSYEKL. CDR3 protein: CASSQEGRDRIYGYTF. The CDR3 DNA follows: TGCGCCAGCAGCCAAGAAGGGCGGGACAGAATTTATGGCTACACCTTC.

This rearrangement joins TRBV4-3 to TRBJ1-2, with D perhaps TRBD1 (6 bases). The CDR3 covers 14 residues. Germline V lookup: CDR1 LGHNA, CDR2 YSLEER. V gave up 2 bases and J gave up 6 bases, with 13 bases separating them. CDR3 coding DNA: TGCGCCAGCAGCCAACAGGGGCGAATTAATGGCTACACCTTC. The encoded protein is CASSQQGRINGYTF.

The chain links TRBV5-4 to TRBJ2-1, with D tentatively TRBD1 (7 bases). Between the trimmed V and J ends, which lost 0 bases and 4 bases, there was a span of 11 bases. Germline V gene sequence: CDR1 SGHNT, CDR2 YYREEE (reference sequence). The CDR3 is 15 residues long. The CDR3 sequence is CASSLARGAYNEQFF. Written as DNA, the CDR3 is TGTGCCAGCAGCTTGGCCAGGGGGGCTTACAATGAGCAGTTCTTC.

The rearrangement links TRBV18 to TRBJ1-2; no definite D call. In germline, CDR1 is KGHSH, CDR2 LQKENI. Trimming cost V 2 bases and J 2 bases, with 12 bases left between them. This CDR3 is built from 15 residues. CDR3 amino acids: CASSPRGYGNYGYTF. As DNA, the CDR3 is TGTGCCAGCTCACCAAGAGGGTACGGAAACTATGGCTACACCTTC.

The chain links TRBV5-1 to TRBJ2-5; possible D gene TRBD2, 5 bases. The end of the DNA fits TRBJ2-7 better, so the J call may be wrong. There are 16 residues in the CDR3. The germline V gene encodes CDR1 SGHRS and CDR2 YFSETQ. In nucleotides, the CDR3 is TGCGCCAGCAGCTTTGGGCCGGTGGGAGTCGTTTACGAGCAGTACTTC. This codes for CASSFGPVGVVYEQYF.

The chain carries TRBV11-2 and TRBJ2-7; the D gene is possibly TRBD1 (7 bases). The CDR3 totals 17 residues. The germline CDR1 and CDR2 sequences are SGHAT and FQNNGV. V was trimmed by 5 bases and J by 3 bases, leaving 23 bases between them. The CDR3, as DNA: TGTGCCAGCAGCACCCCCGGAGGAGGGGGCTCCGTCTACGAGCAGTACTTC. Translated: CASSTPGGGGSVYEQYF.

The genes are TRBV30 and TRBJ1-1, with TRBD1 identical over 7 bases. Germline V gene data show CDR1 as GTSNPN and CDR2 as SVGIG (reference sequence). J lost 6 bases, V lost 0 bases, and 13 bases had no gene match. This CDR3 comprises 16 residues. The CDR3 sequence is CAWSVAGGQIPPEAFF. DNA of the CDR3: TGTGCCTGGAGTGTGGCGGGGGGACAGATACCTCCTGAAGCTTTCTTT.

This chain links TRBV4-1 with TRBJ1-5; TRBD1 matches at 9 bases. The V and J ends lost 1 base and 1 base, in that order; junction bases with no gene match: 5. Germline CDR1 reads MGHRA; CDR2 reads YSYEKL. The CDR3 contains 17 residues. Written as DNA, the CDR3 is TGCGCCAGCAGCCAAGGGAGACAGGGGGTCAGCAATCAGCCCCAGCATTTT. This translates into CASSQGRQGVSNQPQHF.

The V and J genes are TRBV5-4 and TRBJ2-3; 13 nucleotides align to TRBD2. Germline CDR1 SGHNT, CDR2 YYREEE (reference sequence). V shed 1 base, J shed 0 bases, and the junction held 5 bases outside the gene matches. The CDR3 has 18 residues. The CDR3 sequence is CASSLRGLAGPSTDTQYF. In nucleotides, the CDR3 is TGTGCCAGCAGCTTGAGGGGACTAGCGGGACCGAGCACAGATACGCAGTATTTT.

The chain has TRBV4-3 and TRBJ2-5, with 7 bases lining up with TRBD2. Germline V gene data show CDR1 as LGHNA and CDR2 as YSLEER. This CDR3 has 16 residues. V dropped 0 bases and J dropped 2; count of bases not matched to a gene: 6. Written as DNA, the CDR3 is TGCGCCAGCAGCCAAGATGGTGGCGGGAGTCAAGAGACCCAGTACTTC. It specifies CASSQDGGGSQETQYF.

The V call is TRBV7-8, the J call TRBJ1-5; tentatively, D is TRBD1 (6 bases). Trimming removed 1 base from V and 0 bases from J, with 10 bases in between. The germline V gene encodes CDR1 SGHVS and CDR2 FQNEAQ. This CDR3 is built from 16 residues. The CDR3 sequence is CASSLGARGSNQPQHF. The CDR3 nucleotides read TGTGCCAGCAGCTTAGGGGCCAGGGGTAGCAATCAGCCCCAGCATTTT.

The chain's CDR3 is CASSVAQIRTGREAFF. DNA of the CDR3: TGTGCCAGCAGCGTAGCCCAAATACGGACGGGGAGAGAAGCTTTCTTT. This chain connects TRBV9 to TRBJ1-1; unclear D gene. V was clipped by 0 bases and J by 8 bases, with 20 bases between them. This CDR3 is 16 amino acids long. Germline-derived CDR1 and CDR2 are SGDLS and YYNGEE.

This sequence joins TRBV7-8 and TRBJ1-2; 10 positions match TRBD1. CDR1 and CDR2 from the germline V gene are SGHVS and FQNEAQ. The CDR3 consists of 13 residues. Trimming removed 5 bases from V and 8 bases from J; junction bases left unmatched: 5. CDR3 sequence reads: CASSVDRGHGYTF. The CDR3 DNA reads as TGTGCCAGCAGCGTTGACAGGGGGCACGGCTACACCTTC.